Listed here are 24 T cell receptor beta chains from one sample, sequenced in a study of post-analysis software for immune sequencing data. Notes on the study in general: Higher frequency in patients than in controls was seen for about 5 TRBV segments, with TRBV5-6, TRBV5-1 and TRBV20-1 among them.

These receptors' antigens are unknown. Sequencing libraries made from TCR beta cDNA carried unique molecular identifiers. MiXCR, applied by TCRdb to the PCR reads, yields one record per CDR3 protein. This table holds roughly 800,000 distinct CDR3 sequences, 53% found once. Sample: blood. These receptors were taken from a girl aged 5 to 17 with multiple sclerosis.

Concerning this clonotype: An end of the junction does not agree with germline; a read error may underlie this. The rearrangement links TRBV2 to TRBJ2-1, with 7 bases matching TRBD1. The CDR3 is 15 residues long. Germline assignment: CDR1 SNHLY and CDR2 FYNNEI. This chain's CDR3 is CAGRGGQPSYNEQFF. CDR3 DNA: TGTGCCGGCAGAGGGGGACAGCCCTCCTACAATGAGCAGTTCTTC. Combining the CDR3 with reference TRBV2 and TRBJ2-1 gives the whole variable domain EPEVTQTPSHQVTQMGQEVILRCVPISNHLYFYWYRQILGQKVEFLVSFYNNEISEKSEIFDDQFSVERPDGSNFTLKIRSTKLEDSAMYFCAGRGGQPSYNEQFFGPGTRLTVL.

This clonotype was seen only a few times. The chain joins TRBV7-9 to TRBJ2-3, with D possibly matching TRBD2 (6 bases). Germline CDR1 is SEHNR and CDR2 is FQNEAQ (reference sequence). V was cut by 5 bases and J by 2 bases, with 11 bases left in between. The CDR3 is made up of 14 amino acids. The CDR3 spells CASSLEDYTDTQYF. CDR3 nucleotides: TGTGCCAGCAGCCTCGAGGACTACACAGATACGCAGTATTTT.

The V and J genes are TRBV11-2 and TRBJ2-7; no definite D call. The germline V gene has CDR1 SGHAT and CDR2 FQNNGV. The ends were cut back, 0 bases at V and 4 bases at J, with 10 bases in the middle. The CDR3 is 14 amino acids. DNA for the CDR3: TGTGCCAGCAGCTTAGAAGACTTTAGGTACGAGCAGTACTTC. The encoded protein is CASSLEDFRYEQYF.

This clonotype was observed a handful of times. This chain connects TRBV20-1 to TRBJ2-5, with 10 bases lining up with TRBD1. This CDR3 contains 16 residues. With V trimmed by 0 bases and J by 6 bases, 10 bases remained unmatched. From germline, CDR1 is DFQATT and CDR2 SNEGSKA (reference sequence). The CDR3 protein is CSARDRGTGVGKTQYF. DNA for the CDR3: TGCAGTGCTAGAGATCGTGGGACAGGGGTAGGAAAGACCCAGTACTTC.

The chain is built from TRBV2 and TRBJ1-2; 8 nucleotides align to TRBD1. The CDR3 is 15 residues long. The V and J ends lost 3 bases and 4 bases, in that order; junction bases with no gene match: 7. Germline lookup yields CDR1 SNHLY and CDR2 FYNNEI. The CDR3 DNA is TGTGCCAGCAGTGATACGGGACAGGACATCTATGGCTACACCTTC. Amino acid sequence: CASSDTGQDIYGYTF.

J is TRBJ2-4 and V is TRBV5-1; 9 nucleotides align to TRBD1. CDR1 and CDR2 from the germline V gene are SGHRS and YFSETQ. This CDR3 contains 16 residues. Trimming cost V 4 bases and J 6 bases; bases outside gene matches: 11. The CDR3 DNA reads TGCGCCAGCAGCGGACAGGGGTCCGCCTTTATAAACATTCAGTACTTC. Translated: CASSGQGSAFINIQYF.

This clonotype has just a few counts. The chain combines TRBV29-1 with TRBJ2-3, with 12 bases fitting TRBD2. V gave up 3 bases and J gave up 5 bases; unmatched junction bases: 9. CDR1 and CDR2 (germline): SQVTM, ANQGSEA. The CDR3 consists of 16 residues. CDR3 protein: CSVEGLAGGLKDTQYF. For the CDR3, the DNA is TGCAGCGTTGAGGGCCTAGCGGGGGGGCTCAAAGATACGCAGTATTTT.

The V and J genes are TRBV7-2 and TRBJ2-5; 8 bases match TRBD1. Unmatched junction bases numbered 8, after V lost 3 bases and J lost 5 bases. Germline CDR1 reads SGHTA; CDR2 reads FQGNSA. This CDR3 spans 15 amino acids. The CDR3 sequence: CASSFQTGERETQYF. The CDR3 nucleotides are TGTGCCAGCAGCTTCCAGACAGGGGAAAGGGAGACCCAGTACTTC.

A single count supports this clonotype. This chain links TRBV5-6 with TRBJ2-3, with 8 bases identical to TRBD2. The CDR3 runs to 14 residues. V was pared by 4 bases and J by 4 bases, with 5 bases of the junction left unmatched. Per the germline V gene, CDR1 is SGHDT and CDR2 is YYEEEE. The CDR3, as DNA: TGTGCCAGCAGCGTGGGACTAGTCGCAGATACGCAGTATTTT. Protein: CASSVGLVADTQYF.

This clonotype turned up a few times. This chain links TRBV20-1 with TRBJ2-3; 12 positions match TRBD2. V trimming: 3 bases; J trimming: 4 bases; junction bases outside the gene matches: 5. The CDR3 consists of 15 residues. Looked up from germline, CDR1 is DFQATT and CDR2 is SNEGSKA (reference sequence). The CDR3 coding sequence is TGCAGTGCTAGGCGGCTAGCGGGAGGGGCAGATACGCAGTATTTT. This sequence encodes CSARRLAGGADTQYF.

This clonotype was picked up a small number of times. This CDR3 is CASSEGTGRYNEQFF. DNA of the CDR3: TGTGCCAGCAGTGAAGGGACAGGGCGCTACAATGAGCAGTTCTTC. The chain employs TRBV6-4 and TRBJ2-1; 9 nucleotides line up with TRBD1. V dropped 3 bases and J dropped 3; count of bases not matched to a gene: 3. Germline CDR1 reads MRHNA; CDR2 reads SNTAGT. The CDR3 spans 15 residues.

Worth noting for this clonotype: This may be a read error, as it is one base from a much larger clone. CDR3: CSARDLEAVRVETQYF. In DNA, the CDR3 is TGCAGTGCTAGAGACCTGGAGGCAGTGAGGGTCGAGACCCAGTACTTC. V usage is TRBV20-1 and J usage is TRBJ2-5, with D perhaps matching TRBD2 (5 bases). Trimming removed 0 bases from V and 5 bases from J, with 19 bases in between. The CDR3 spans 16 residues. Per the germline V gene, CDR1 is DFQATT and CDR2 is SNEGSKA (reference sequence).

This clonotype was seen only a few times. This chain uses TRBV2 with TRBJ2-3; no firm D call. V lost 8 bases to trimming and J lost 11 bases, with 14 bases between them. Germline CDR1 reads SNHLY; CDR2 reads FYNNEI. This CDR3 is 11 amino acids long. CDR3 bases: TGTGCCAGCTCGGGCGAGCTAAGGCAGTATTTT. Residues: CASSGELRQYF.

The gene calls are TRBV5-1 and TRBJ2-3; 9 bases are shared with TRBD2. Losses at the gene ends were 7 bases for V and 2 bases for J; bases not matched to a gene: 8. The CDR3 totals 15 residues. The germline CDR1 and CDR2 sequences are SGHRS and YFSETQ. The CDR3 is CASRRLAADTDTQYF. CDR3 in DNA: TGCGCCAGCCGGAGACTAGCGGCAGACACAGATACGCAGTATTTT.

The genes are TRBV29-1 and TRBJ2-7, with D possibly matching TRBD1 (6 bases). CDR1 and CDR2 (germline): SQVTM, ANQGSEA. Trimming took off 3 bases at V and 2 bases at J, with 11 bases between the two ends. The CDR3 extends over 13 amino acids. The CDR3 DNA reads TGCAGCGTTGAGGGGGCCAAACCCTACGAGCAGTACTTC. This encodes CSVEGAKPYEQYF.

This chain links TRBV9 with TRBJ1-1; 9 nucleotides align to TRBD1. The CDR3 runs 14 residues. Germline loops: CDR1 SGDLS, CDR2 YYNGEE. J was trimmed by 7 bases and V by 0 bases; bases with no gene match: 4. CDR3 in DNA: TGTGCCAGCAGCGTAGGAAACAGGGGGCGTGAAGCTTTCTTT. The encoded protein is CASSVGNRGREAFF.

This clonotype occurred a few times. The rearrangement links TRBV20-1 to TRBJ2-1; D not resolved. The CDR3 is 12 amino acids. Germline loops: CDR1 DFQATT, CDR2 SNEGSKA (reference sequence). V gave up 6 bases and J gave up 4 bases, with 10 bases separating them. CDR3 amino acids: CSAYASYNEQFF. The CDR3 coding sequence is TGCAGTGCCTACGCTAGTTACAATGAGCAGTTCTTC.

This sequence joins TRBV5-1 and TRBJ2-7, with TRBD1 matching 7 bases. V shed 4 bases and J 1 base; nucleotides not matched to a gene: 11. CDR1 and CDR2 from the germline V gene are SGHRS and YFSETQ. The CDR3 runs 16 residues. The CDR3 DNA reads TGCGCCAGCAGCAGAAGACAGGGTTCTATTTCCTACGAGCAGTACTTC. As protein: CASSRRQGSISYEQYF.

J is TRBJ2-1 and V is TRBV9, with 8 bases that match TRBD2. The CDR3 is 16 residues long. CDR1 and CDR2 (germline): SGDLS, YYNGEE. Germline trimming cut 0 bases from V and 2 bases from J; bases unmatched to any gene: 4. CDR3 residues: CASSVGGSGAYNEQFF. The CDR3 DNA is TGTGCCAGCAGCGTAGGGGGTAGCGGGGCCTACAATGAGCAGTTCTTC.

V gene TRBV15 combines with J gene TRBJ2-7; 7 nucleotides line up with TRBD1. The germline V gene has CDR1 LNHNV and CDR2 YYDKDF (reference sequence). V lost 3 bases, J lost 5 bases, and 7 bases stayed unmatched. The CDR3 sequence is 14 residues long. The CDR3: CATSSRQGSHEQYF. The CDR3 DNA sequence: TGTGCCACCAGCAGCAGACAGGGTAGCCACGAGCAGTACTTC. The variable domain in full, with the rest retrieved from reference TRBV15 and TRBJ2-7, is DAMVIQNPRYQVTQFGKPVTLSCSQTLNHNVMYWYQQKSSQAPKLLFHYYDKDFNNEADTPDNFQSRRPNTSFCFLDIRSPGLGDTAMYLCATSSRQGSHEQYFGPGTRLTVT.

A few counts support this clonotype. The rearrangement links TRBV7-3 to TRBJ2-5; 7 nucleotides match TRBD2. Germline-derived CDR1 and CDR2 are SGHTA and FQGTGA. J was trimmed by 5 bases and V by 6 bases; bases with no gene match: 6. CDR3 length equals 13 residues. CDR3 protein: CASSSGLGETQYF. In DNA, the CDR3 is TGTGCCAGCAGTTCCGGACTAGGGGAGACCCAGTACTTC.

This clonotype was found a few times. This sequence joins TRBV20-1 and TRBJ2-1; D is ambiguous. CDR1 DFQATT and CDR2 SNEGSKA come from the germline V gene (reference sequence). The length of the CDR3 is 13 residues. The V gene lost 3 bases and the J gene lost 0 bases, with 6 bases spanning the gap. The CDR3 region has the DNA TGCAGTGCTAGTGGGATCTCCTACAATGAGCAGTTCTTC. It yields the protein CSASGISYNEQFF.

This clonotype showed up just a few times. This sequence joins TRBV7-2 and TRBJ2-5; 12 bases are shared with TRBD2. The germline V gene encodes CDR1 SGHTA and CDR2 FQGNSA. The junction had 5 bases not matched to a gene; V was cut back by 7 bases and J by 2 bases. CDR3 size: 15 residues. The CDR3 DNA is TGTGCCAGCACTATGACTAGCGGGGGTCAAGAGACCCAGTACTTC. This gives the protein CASTMTSGGQETQYF.

This clonotype was found a few times. The chain has TRBV2 and TRBJ1-2; 9 nucleotides match TRBD1. Germline V gene sequence: CDR1 SNHLY, CDR2 FYNNEI. The CDR3 consists of 13 residues. Losses at the gene ends were 5 bases for V and 6 bases for J; bases not matched to a gene: 4. CDR3 coding DNA: TGTGCCAGCAGTCAGGGACAGGGTCATGGCTACACCTTC. Its translation is CASSQGQGHGYTF.